A single sample gave rise to the 2 T cell receptor beta chains below, sequenced in a study of T cell responses to AZD1222 COVID-19 vaccine (dated by TCRdb to the early 2020s). The label giving this sample's time point can be read as: baseline before first vaccination. Libraries came from the immunoSEQ multiplex PCR assay. TCRdb took this table from immuneACCESS and kept in-frame rearrangements with V and J called. Such tables lack part of the clones; where checked against another copy, unresolved V genes explain under half of the gap, and the rest is unexplained. The table for this sample lists 110,000 to 150,000 clones; about 90% of them were counted only once. About 5.5% of the sample is taken by the ten largest. The sequences come from peripheral blood, collected on day 0 of AZD1222 vaccination. These receptor sequences come from an adult in good health.

CDR3 coding DNA: TGTGCCAGCAGCCAACTTCGGCGGGAGCGCCACGAGCAGTACTTC. Translation: CASSQLRRERHEQYF. This chain uses TRBV3-1 (or the pseudogene TRBV3-2) with TRBJ2-7; 7 bases match TRBD2. V lost 2 bases, J lost 5 bases, and 9 bases stayed unmatched. Germline V gene sequence: CDR1 LGHDT, CDR2 YNNKEL (reference sequence). This CDR3 is built from 15 residues.

This sequence joins TRBV29-1 and TRBJ2-7, with 7 bases fitting TRBD1. The CDR3 contains 16 residues. Per germline, CDR1 SQVTM and CDR2 ANQGSEA. Unmatched junction bases numbered 15, after V lost 7 bases and J lost 0 bases. The CDR3 nucleotides are TGCAGCGCCCAATCGGGGCTACAGGGGAGCTCCTACGAGCAGTACTTC. It translates to CSAQSGLQGSSYEQYF.